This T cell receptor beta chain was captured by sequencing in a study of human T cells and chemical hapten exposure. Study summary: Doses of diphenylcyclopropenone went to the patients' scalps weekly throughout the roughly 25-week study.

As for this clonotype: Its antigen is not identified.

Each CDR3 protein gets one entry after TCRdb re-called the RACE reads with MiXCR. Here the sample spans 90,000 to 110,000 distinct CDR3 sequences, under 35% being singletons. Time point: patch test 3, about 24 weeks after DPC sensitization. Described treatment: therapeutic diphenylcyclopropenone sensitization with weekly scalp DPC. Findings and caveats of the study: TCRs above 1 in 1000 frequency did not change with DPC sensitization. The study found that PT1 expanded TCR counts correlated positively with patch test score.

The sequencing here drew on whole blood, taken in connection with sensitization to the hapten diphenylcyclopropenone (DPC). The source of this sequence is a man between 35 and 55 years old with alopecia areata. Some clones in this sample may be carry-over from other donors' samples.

CDR3 sequence (DNA): TGCAGCGCGGGGGGGACACCTGATATGGATACGCAGTATTTT. This sequence encodes CSAGGTPDMDTQYF. This chain connects TRBV29-1 to TRBJ2-3, with 8 bases matching TRBD2. Germline V gene lookup returns CDR1 SQVTM and CDR2 ANQGSEA. The CDR3 runs to 14 residues. Trimming took 7 bases from V and 6 from J; bases not matched to a gene: 12.